Below are 8 T cell receptor beta chains sequenced from a single sample in a study of vaccination and CD4 T cells after COVID-19 (dated by TCRdb to 2022 to 2024). Libraries were prepared through PCR. The reads were generated on an Illumina iSeq 100. DNA from cultured CD4+ T cells underwent TCR sequencing with the Oncomine TCR Beta short-read assay at the Johns Hopkins FTIC core. TCRdb reprocessed the public reads (quality trimming at Q25 with fastp, clone calling with MiXCR) and kept in-frame beta chains. Under each unique CDR3 protein, matching rows form one entry showing the most common genes and DNA. This sample lists roughly 13,000 distinct CDR3 sequences; roughly 74% were detected once. Roughly 30% of the sample is in the top ten clones. Their cognate antigens are unknown. Taken with the paper, the label for treatment or condition translates to: 10-day PBMC culture with coronavirus spike peptide pools or control peptides (ViraFEST assay).

The sequenced material came from CD4+ T cells from blood, cultured in vitro. The receptors come from a human donor who had recovered from COVID-19.

V usage is TRBV7-2 and J usage is TRBJ1-5, with D unresolved. This CDR3 comprises 13 residues. V lost 1 base to trimming and J lost 4 bases, with 5 bases between them. The germline V gene encodes CDR1 SGHTA and CDR2 FQGNSA. CDR3 sequence: CASSLEWNQPQHF. CDR3 DNA: TGTGCCAGCAGCTTAGAATGGAATCAGCCCCAGCATTTT.

The chain carries TRBV12-3 or TRBV12-4 and TRBJ2-2; D is possibly TRBD1 (6 bases). The germline V and J ends were trimmed by 6 bases and 5 bases, with 19 bases remaining between them. This CDR3 has 16 amino acids. DNA of the CDR3: TGTGCCAGCAGCCGGGGCTGGGGGCGGGCAACCGGGGAGCTGTTTTTT. Its protein is CASSRGWGRATGELFF.

This rearrangement joins TRBV7-8 to TRBJ1-5, with D uncertain. The V and J ends lost 2 bases and 4 bases respectively, with 18 bases between them. The CDR3 runs to 17 residues. Germline-derived CDR1 and CDR2 are SGHVS and FQNEAQ. CDR3 DNA sequence: TGTGCCAGCAGCTTACCTCCCCGGAGATCACTAAATCAGCCCCAGCATTTT. Translating it yields CASSLPPRRSLNQPQHF.

The chain joins TRBV6-1 to TRBJ2-7; no definite D call. CDR1 MNHNS and CDR2 SASEGT come from the germline V gene. The CDR3 runs to 13 residues. The V and J ends lost 8 bases and 1 base respectively, with 12 bases between them. CDR3 DNA sequence: TGTGCCAGCGGGCAGCCCCGATCCTACGAGCAGTACTTC. Protein product: CASGQPRSYEQYF.

The rearrangement links TRBV7-6 to TRBJ2-2; 8 bases are a match to TRBD2. Germline CDR1 reads SGHVS; CDR2 reads FNYEAQ. The CDR3 runs to 16 residues. Trimming took 1 base from V and 5 from J; bases not matched to a gene: 6. CDR3 coding DNA: TGTGCCAGCAGCTTAGAGAGAGCGGGAGTAACCGGGGAGCTGTTTTTT. Residues: CASSLERAGVTGELFF.

This rearrangement joins TRBV28 to TRBJ1-2; D not resolved. Germline V lookup: CDR1 MDHEN, CDR2 SYDVKM. The CDR3 runs to 13 residues. V lost 3 bases to trimming and J lost 4 bases, with 9 bases between them. CDR3 residues: CASSLRQLYGYTF. CDR3 nucleotides: TGTGCCAGCAGTTTGAGACAACTCTATGGCTACACCTTC.

This clonotype was detected only once. V and J are TRBV4-3 and TRBJ2-3; 9 nucleotides match TRBD2. The ends lost 0 bases at V and 6 bases at J; junction bases unmatched: 4. The CDR3 has 15 residues. Germline V gives CDR1 LGHNA, CDR2 YSLEER. The CDR3 DNA follows: TGCGCCAGCAGCCAAGATGGGACTAGCCGTGATACGCAGTATTTT. Translation: CASSQDGTSRDTQYF.

In this sample, this clonotype turned up a few times. V is TRBV29-1 and J is TRBJ2-3; no firm D call. Between the trimmed V and J ends, which lost 7 bases and 2 bases, there was a span of 10 bases. CDR3 length equals 12 residues. In germline, CDR1 is SQVTM, CDR2 ANQGSEA. CDR3 in DNA: TGCAGCGGCCAGGAATACACAGATACGCAGTATTTT. Translating gives CSGQEYTDTQYF.